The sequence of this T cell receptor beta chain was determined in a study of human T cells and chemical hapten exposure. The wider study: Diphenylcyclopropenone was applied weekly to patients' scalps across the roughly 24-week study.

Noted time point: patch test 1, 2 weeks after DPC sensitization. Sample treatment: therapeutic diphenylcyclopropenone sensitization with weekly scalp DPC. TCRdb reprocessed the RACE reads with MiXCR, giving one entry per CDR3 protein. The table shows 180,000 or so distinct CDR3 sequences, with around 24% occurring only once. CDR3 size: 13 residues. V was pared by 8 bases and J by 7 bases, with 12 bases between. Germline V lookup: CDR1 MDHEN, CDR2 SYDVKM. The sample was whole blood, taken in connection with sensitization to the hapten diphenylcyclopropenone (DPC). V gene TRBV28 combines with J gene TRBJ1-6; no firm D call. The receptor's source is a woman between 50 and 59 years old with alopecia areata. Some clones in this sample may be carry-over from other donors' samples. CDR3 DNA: TGTGCCAGCCGAATCACGGCCAATTCACCCCTCCACTTT. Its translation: CASRITANSPLHF.